The 14 T cell receptor beta chains given below trace back to one sample, sequenced in a study of CD8 T cells in Susac syndrome. A quantity of about 0.5 to 1 ug RNA underwent reverse transcription using random hexamers. From the immunoSEQ multiplex PCR reads, TCRdb called clonotypes with MiXCR, one entry per CDR3 protein. The table has under 95,000 distinct CDR3 sequences, just under 95% seen once; the top ten hold approximately 0.48%. The source material was CD8+ T cells from PBMCs. The source is a human donor with Susac syndrome.

The chain is built from TRBV28 and TRBJ1-2; D is possibly TRBD1 (6 bases). V was shortened by 5 bases and J by 2 bases, with 18 bases between the two germline ends. The CDR3 is made up of 16 amino acids. The germline V gene encodes CDR1 MDHEN and CDR2 SYDVKM. This CDR3 is CASSPLSLGQNYGYTF. The CDR3 DNA sequence: TGTGCCAGCAGTCCTCTGTCCCTTGGACAGAACTATGGCTACACCTTC.

This sequence joins TRBV20-1 and TRBJ1-3; D is undetermined. V lost 3 bases, J lost 4 bases, and 13 bases lay in between. This CDR3 has 14 amino acids. The germline CDR1 and CDR2 sequences are DFQATT and SNEGSKA (reference sequence). As DNA, the CDR3 is TGCAGTGCTAGGAGGTCAAACGACGGAAACACCATATATTTT. Amino acid sequence: CSARRSNDGNTIYF.

The rearrangement links TRBV3-1 to TRBJ1-5; a weak D match, TRBD1 (6 bases). Per germline, CDR1 LGHDT and CDR2 YNNKEL (reference sequence). Trimming took off 3 bases at V and 1 base at J, with 13 bases between the two ends. The CDR3 sequence is 16 residues long. CDR3 coding DNA: TGTGCCAGCAGCCACCCTGGGGGGCAGAGCAATCAGCCCCAGCATTTT. It specifies CASSHPGGQSNQPQHF.

The chain joins TRBV20-1 to TRBJ2-3; TRBD2 matches at 7 bases. The CDR3 is 13 amino acids. The germline CDR1 and CDR2 sequences are DFQATT and SNEGSKA (reference sequence). Trimming took 5 bases from V and 1 from J; bases not matched to a gene: 3. Here the CDR3 reads CSAGRDGTDTQYF. As DNA, the CDR3 is TGCAGTGCTGGGAGGGACGGCACAGATACGCAGTATTTT.

The V gene is TRBV20-1, the J gene TRBJ1-1; a weak D match, TRBD1 (5 bases). CDR1 DFQATT and CDR2 SNEGSKA come from the germline V gene (reference sequence). V was clipped by 0 bases and J by 3 bases, with 8 bases between them. This CDR3 has 13 residues. The CDR3 DNA sequence: TGCAGTGCTAGAGAGGGGGGGGACACTGAAGCTTTCTTT. It codes for CSAREGGDTEAFF.

The CDR3, as DNA: TGCAGTGCCACGCATTCCGGGACTAGCGTTGCAGATACGCAGTATTTT. This gives the protein CSATHSGTSVADTQYF. The chain recombines TRBV20-1 with TRBJ2-3; 10 bases align to TRBD2. Trimming cost V 6 bases and J 4 bases; bases outside gene matches: 13. The CDR3 consists of 16 residues. Germline values: CDR1 DFQATT, CDR2 SNEGSKA (reference sequence).

As DNA, the CDR3 is TGTGCCAGCAGCCCCGGGACTAGCGCTTCCTACGAGCAGTACTTC. This translates into CASSPGTSASYEQYF. The rearrangement joins TRBV11-1 to TRBJ2-7, with 10 bases that match TRBD2. CDR3 length: 15 residues. J gave up 1 base and V 5 bases, and 5 bases lay outside the gene matches. Germline V gene sequence: CDR1 SGHAT, CDR2 FQDESV (reference sequence).

This clonotype appeared once. The chain recombines TRBV6-4 with TRBJ2-1; 9 bases are a match to TRBD2. Germline loops: CDR1 MRHNA, CDR2 SNTAGT. The CDR3 consists of 15 residues. Germline trimming cut 3 bases from V and 2 bases from J; bases unmatched to any gene: 2. DNA for the CDR3: TGTGCCAGCAGTGAGGCTAGCGGGACCTACAATGAGCAGTTCTTC. This translates into CASSEASGTYNEQFF.

The chain couples TRBV13 to TRBJ1-2, with D tentatively TRBD1 (5 bases). CDR3 length equals 14 residues. Per the germline V gene, CDR1 is PRHDT and CDR2 is FYEKMQ (reference sequence). V shed 4 bases and J shed 4 bases, with 13 bases lying between them. CDR3 DNA: TGTGCCAGCAGCTCAGAGACAGACATCTATGGCTACACCTTC. Protein: CASSSETDIYGYTF.

This clonotype has a single count. V is TRBV20-1 and J is TRBJ2-7; D gene unclear. The germline CDR1 and CDR2 sequences are DFQATT and SNEGSKA (reference sequence). V lost 1 base, J lost 0 bases, and 7 bases lay in between. The CDR3 extends over 13 amino acids. The CDR3 spells CSARVKSSYEQYF. As DNA, the CDR3 is TGCAGTGCTAGAGTCAAGAGCTCCTACGAGCAGTACTTC.

The V and J genes are TRBV20-1 and TRBJ1-4, with D possibly matching TRBD1 (6 bases). Germline V lookup: CDR1 DFQATT, CDR2 SNEGSKA (reference sequence). Trimming took 3 bases from V and 7 from J, leaving 18 bases between them. This CDR3 contains 15 residues. CDR3 residues: CSARSLGGESEKLFF. CDR3 nucleotide sequence: TGCAGTGCTAGGAGCCTCGGGGGCGAGAGTGAAAAACTGTTTTTT.

The chain uses TRBV29-1 and TRBJ2-1; possible D gene TRBD1, 6 bases. Germline CDR1 reads SQVTM; CDR2 reads ANQGSEA. Trimming cost V 1 base and J 5 bases, with 9 bases left between them. CDR3 length: 13 amino acids. CDR3 sequence reads: CSVEVWTDNEQFF. The CDR3 DNA reads TGCAGCGTTGAAGTTTGGACAGACAATGAGCAGTTCTTC.

This clonotype was counted a single time. The V and J genes are TRBV27 and TRBJ2-7; the match to TRBD2 covers 8 bases. The CDR3 totals 14 residues. V was pared by 3 bases and J by 3 bases, with 4 bases of the junction left unmatched. Germline CDR1 is MNHEY and CDR2 is SMNVEV (reference sequence). The CDR3 sequence is CASSLSLAGYEQYF. In DNA, the CDR3 is TGTGCCAGCAGTTTGTCCCTAGCGGGCTACGAGCAGTACTTC.

The rearrangement uses TRBV20-1 and TRBJ1-5; no reliable D call. With 1 base removed from V and 1 base from J, the gap between germline ends came to 17 bases. The CDR3 runs to 17 residues. Germline V CDR1 and CDR2: DFQATT, SNEGSKA (reference sequence). CDR3 bases: TGCAGTGCTAGAGCAACGAGTTGGCCTTGGAGCAATCAGCCCCAGCATTTT. Amino acid sequence: CSARATSWPWSNQPQHF.